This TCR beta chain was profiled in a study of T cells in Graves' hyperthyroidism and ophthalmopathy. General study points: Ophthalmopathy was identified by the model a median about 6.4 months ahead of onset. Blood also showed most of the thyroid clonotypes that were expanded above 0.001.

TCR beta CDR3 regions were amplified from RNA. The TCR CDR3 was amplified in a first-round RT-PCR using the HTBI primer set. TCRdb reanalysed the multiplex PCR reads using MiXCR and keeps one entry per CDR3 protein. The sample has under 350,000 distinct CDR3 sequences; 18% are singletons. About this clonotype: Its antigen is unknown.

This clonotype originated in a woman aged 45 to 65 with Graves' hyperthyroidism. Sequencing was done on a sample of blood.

In DNA, the CDR3 is TGCAGCGTTGACTACTCCAATGAGCAGTTCTTC. It yields the protein CSVDYSNEQFF. The chain employs TRBV29-1 and TRBJ2-1; D not certain. The CDR3 runs to 11 residues. CDR1 SQVTM and CDR2 ANQGSEA come from the germline V gene. Trimming took 3 bases from V and 6 from J, leaving 6 bases between them.